This T cell receptor (beta chain) was sequenced in a study of glioma-infiltrating T cells. Study results and caveats: Very few CDR3 sequences were shared between tissue and blood. Above-expected tissue-blood divergence occurred in all gliomas, most in low-grade ones.

CDR3 length equals 16 residues. Germline V gives CDR1 MGHDK, CDR2 SYGVNS. On this clonotype: No antigen is known for it. A junction boundary mismatches the germline segment, possibly from a read error.

Amplification of TCR alpha and beta CDR3 regions from RNA used iRepertoire nested multiplex PCR. For one-step reverse transcription and amplification, about 90-450 ng of tissue mRNA or PBMC total RNA was used. TCRdb analysed the multiplex PCR reads with MiXCR anew, one entry per CDR3 protein. The repertoire has some 93,000 distinct CDR3 sequences, roughly 40% of them found once; the top ten carry roughly two fifths. The TCR comes from a human donor with low-grade glioma or glioblastoma, undergoing nonglioma brain surgery, or in good health (not recorded which). The sequenced sample was glioma tissue, nonneoplastic brain tissue, or PBMCs (not recorded which). This chain links TRBV25-1 with TRBJ2-1; tentative D call: TRBD2 (5 bases). CDR3 region: CASSQGSAPTYNEQFF. The CDR3 DNA follows: TGTGCAAGCAGCCAAGGGAGTGCACCCACCTACAATGAGCAGTTCTTC.